This TCR beta chain was captured in a study of cytomegalovirus exposure and HLA in healthy donors. Study-wide findings and caveats: In a later analysis, a missense DCLRE1C variant was linked to TCR beta V- and J-gene trimming.

In the PCR, 60 Vbeta and 13 Jbeta primers were used. The method was immunoSEQ multiplex PCR; TCRdb's version includes in-frame clones alone and lacks a portion of them. Here the sample spans about 90,000 clones, just over 75% being singletons. Notes on this clone: Its antigen is currently unknown.

V was trimmed by 0 bases and J by 7 bases, leaving 7 bases between them. CDR1 and CDR2 (germline): ENHRY, SYGVKD. This CDR3 has 12 amino acids. Healthy bone marrow donors made up the donors. Sequenced sample: PBMCs. This chain links TRBV10-3 with TRBJ2-7, with D perhaps TRBD2 (5 bases). This clonotype originated in a man under 40 in good health and CMV-seronegative. The DNA for the CDR3 is TGTGCCATCAGTGAGTCGTCGGGGGAGCAGTACGTC. Its translation: CAISESSGEQYV.